This TCR beta chain originates from a study of identical twins. Study-level findings and limits: Zero-insertion analyses were open to partial confounding by invariant MAIT and iNKT cells.

The germline V gene has CDR1 DFQATT and CDR2 SNEGSKA (reference sequence). The V and J ends lost 3 bases and 12 bases respectively, with 23 bases between them. This CDR3 spans 14 amino acids. On this clonotype itself: Its antigen remains unknown.

All donors comprised healthy Caucasians. cDNA carried unique molecular identifiers, and a universal primer site was added by template switching. TCRdb ran MiXCR on the 5' RACE reads and lists one entry per CDR3 protein. The sample records about 690,000 distinct CDR3 sequences, approximately 6.1% being singletons. Sequenced: naive T cells sorted from blood. The chain couples TRBV20-1 to TRBJ1-2; D is perhaps TRBD1 (5 bases). This receptor was identified in a man between 18 and 35 years old in good health. Written as DNA, the CDR3 is TGCAGTGCTAGGAGAACAGGCATGTCAATAGTCAACACCTTC. The encoded protein is CSARRTGMSIVNTF.